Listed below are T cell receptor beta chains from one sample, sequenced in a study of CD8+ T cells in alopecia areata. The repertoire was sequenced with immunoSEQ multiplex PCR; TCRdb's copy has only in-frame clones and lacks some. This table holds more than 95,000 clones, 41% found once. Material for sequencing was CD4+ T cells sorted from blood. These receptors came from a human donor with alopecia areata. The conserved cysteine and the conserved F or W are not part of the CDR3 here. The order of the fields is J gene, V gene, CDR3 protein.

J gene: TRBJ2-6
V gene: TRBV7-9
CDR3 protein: ASTLIGAGSAGANVLT

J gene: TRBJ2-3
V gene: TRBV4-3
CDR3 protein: ASSQEFAADTQY

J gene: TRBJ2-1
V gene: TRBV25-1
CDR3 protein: ASSSAGTTGTKV

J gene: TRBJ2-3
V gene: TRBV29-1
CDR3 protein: SVEAGRDTQY

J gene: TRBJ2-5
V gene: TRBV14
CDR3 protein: ASSQEGPQY

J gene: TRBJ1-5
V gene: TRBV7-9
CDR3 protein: ASSLGPGWQISNQPQH

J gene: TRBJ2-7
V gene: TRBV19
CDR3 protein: ASSSSGGYEQY

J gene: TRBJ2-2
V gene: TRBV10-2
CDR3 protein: ASSESKEDGELF

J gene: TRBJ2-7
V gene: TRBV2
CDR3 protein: ASSPSWEQY

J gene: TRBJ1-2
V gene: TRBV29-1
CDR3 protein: SVSGSIDNYGYT

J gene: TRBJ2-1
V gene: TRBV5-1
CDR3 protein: ASSSGVHNEQF

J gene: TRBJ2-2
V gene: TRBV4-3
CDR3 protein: ASSQETGMNTGELF

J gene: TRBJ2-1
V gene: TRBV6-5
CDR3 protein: ASSRGVRDEQF

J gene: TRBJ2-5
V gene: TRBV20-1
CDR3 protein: SAKGGETQY

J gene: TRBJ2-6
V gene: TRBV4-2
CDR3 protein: ASSGGVGANVLT

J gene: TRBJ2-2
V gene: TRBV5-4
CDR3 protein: ASSGKMTGSNTGELF

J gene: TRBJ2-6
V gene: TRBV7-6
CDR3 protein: ASSRSRASGANVLT

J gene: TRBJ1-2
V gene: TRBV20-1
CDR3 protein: SAIKDQRYT

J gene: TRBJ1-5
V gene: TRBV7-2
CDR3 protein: ASSLVKFQPQH

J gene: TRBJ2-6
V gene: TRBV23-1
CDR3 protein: ASSPHLTTGGTSMPSGANVLT

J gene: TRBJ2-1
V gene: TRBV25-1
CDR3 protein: ASSESGTGSNEQF

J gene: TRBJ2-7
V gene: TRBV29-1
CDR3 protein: SVEDRDGASYEQY

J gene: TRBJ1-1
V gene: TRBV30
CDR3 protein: AWSRLTVEAF

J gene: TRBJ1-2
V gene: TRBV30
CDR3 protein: AWSVWQGAAGYT

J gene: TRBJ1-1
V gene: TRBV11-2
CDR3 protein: ASSSRDSVNTEAF

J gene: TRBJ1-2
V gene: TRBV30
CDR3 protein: ASQRGQFDGYT

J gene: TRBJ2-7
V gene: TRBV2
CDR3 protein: ASSEQGSSYEQY

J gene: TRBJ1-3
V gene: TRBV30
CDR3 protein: AWSGLGTGNTIY

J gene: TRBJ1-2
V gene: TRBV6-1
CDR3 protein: ASSLDGLYGYT

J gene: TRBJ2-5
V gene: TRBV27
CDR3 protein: ASSAPGGWETQY

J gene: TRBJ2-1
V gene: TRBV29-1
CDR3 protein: SVDRNNEQF

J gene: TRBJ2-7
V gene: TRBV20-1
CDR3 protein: SAVLYEQY

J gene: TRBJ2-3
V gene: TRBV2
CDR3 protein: ASSDNRGGTDTQY

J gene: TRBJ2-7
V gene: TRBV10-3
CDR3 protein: AISEGTGTYEQY

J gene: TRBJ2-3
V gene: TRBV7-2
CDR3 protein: ASSTGATQDTQY

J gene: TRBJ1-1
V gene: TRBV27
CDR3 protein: AQRRDVNTEAF

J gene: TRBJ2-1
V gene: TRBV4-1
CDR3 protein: ASSQDLAGAYNEQF

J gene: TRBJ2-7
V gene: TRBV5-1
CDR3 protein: ASSIQGESYEQY

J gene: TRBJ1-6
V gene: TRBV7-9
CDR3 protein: ASSLGTGGSSPLH

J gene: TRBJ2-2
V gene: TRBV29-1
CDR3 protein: SVRTSGIPGELF

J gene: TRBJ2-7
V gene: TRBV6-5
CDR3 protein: ASSLRGGEQY

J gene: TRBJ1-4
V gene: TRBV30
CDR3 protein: AWSRNNEKLF

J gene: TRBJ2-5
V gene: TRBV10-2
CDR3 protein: ASSESRLAGPEETQY

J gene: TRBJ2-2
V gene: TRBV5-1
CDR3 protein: ASSPLPVNTGELF

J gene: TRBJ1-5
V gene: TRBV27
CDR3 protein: ASRRAQGVGNQPQH

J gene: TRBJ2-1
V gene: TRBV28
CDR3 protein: ASSTPLARSEQF

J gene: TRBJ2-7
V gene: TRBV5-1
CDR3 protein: ASSPSRPGGNLISYEQY

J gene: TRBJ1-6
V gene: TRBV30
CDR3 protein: AWSGSYNSPLH

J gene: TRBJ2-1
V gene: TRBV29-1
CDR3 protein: SVQTSGSNEQF

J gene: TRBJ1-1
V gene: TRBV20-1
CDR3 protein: SGYKNTEAF

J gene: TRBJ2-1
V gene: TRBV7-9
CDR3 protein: ASSLATGAFNEQF

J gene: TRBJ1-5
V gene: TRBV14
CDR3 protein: ASSQAGSNQPQH

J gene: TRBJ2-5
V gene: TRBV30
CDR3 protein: AWSGLAGSQTQY

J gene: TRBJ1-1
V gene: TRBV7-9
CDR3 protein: ASSALGQGLNTEAF

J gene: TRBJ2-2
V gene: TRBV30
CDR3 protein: AWTWASGELF